The source of this T cell receptor beta chain is a study of OX40 agonist ivuxolimab in advanced cancers. A word on this clone: What it binds is unknown.

Study findings and constraints: Among some nonresponders, normalized T-cell clonal expansion was also low.

The CDR3 has 11 residues. Trimming left V 5 bases short and J 6 bases short, with 6 bases between. Germline V gene lookup returns CDR1 MNHEY and CDR2 SVGAGI. Some clones are missing from TCRdb's copy, which holds only in-frame ones; the method was immunoSEQ multiplex PCR. The sample lists some 44,000 clones; 70% to 90% were seen once. The chain carries TRBV6-5 and TRBJ2-3, with a weak D call TRBD2 (6 bases). The receptor's source is an adult with an advanced solid tumor such as melanoma, head and neck, liver or kidney cancer. This specimen was CD4+ or CD8+ T cells sorted from blood, taken in a trial of the OX40 agonist ivuxolimab. The CDR3 nucleotides read TGTGCCAGCAGTCGGGAGGATACGCAGTATTTT. Protein: CASSREDTQYF.